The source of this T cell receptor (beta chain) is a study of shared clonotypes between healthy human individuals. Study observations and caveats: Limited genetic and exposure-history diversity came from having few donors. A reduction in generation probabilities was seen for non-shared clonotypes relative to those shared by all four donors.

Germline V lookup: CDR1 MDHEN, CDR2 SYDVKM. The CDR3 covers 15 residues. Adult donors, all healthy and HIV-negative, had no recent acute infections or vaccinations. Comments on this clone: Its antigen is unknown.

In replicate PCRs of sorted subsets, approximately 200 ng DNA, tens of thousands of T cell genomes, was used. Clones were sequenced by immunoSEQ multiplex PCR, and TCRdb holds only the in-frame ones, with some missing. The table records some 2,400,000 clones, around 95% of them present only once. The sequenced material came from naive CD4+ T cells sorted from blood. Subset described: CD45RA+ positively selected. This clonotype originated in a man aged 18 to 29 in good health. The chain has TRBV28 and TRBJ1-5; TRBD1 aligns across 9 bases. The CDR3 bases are TGTGCGTCCCGGGACAGGGTACTTAGCAATCAGCCCCAGCATTTT. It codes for CASRDRVLSNQPQHF.